This TCR beta chain was found in a study of lymphopenia after photon versus proton radiotherapy. Study-wide findings and caveats: After the lymphocyte nadir, photon-treated repertoires showed oligoclonal expansion, especially of CD8+ Temra cells. A bigger post-nadir fall in TCR diversity correlated inversely with survival time in deceased patients. Better survival with proton therapy was suggested as possible, not demonstrated.

Only one count was recorded for this clone. Its antigen remains unknown. Clones were sequenced by immunoSEQ multiplex PCR, and TCRdb holds only the in-frame ones, with some missing. The top ten clones hold less than 25% of a sample with 20,000 to 30,000 clones, 82% of them seen once. After removal of 3 bases from V and 3 bases from J, the junction contained 0 bases not matched to a gene. CDR3 length: 13 amino acids. Per germline, CDR1 SQVTM and CDR2 ANQGSEA. The chain links TRBV29-1 to TRBJ2-5; TRBD2 agrees at 11 bases. This receptor was identified in a woman aged 70-85 years with pancreatic cancer. The sample in question was peripheral blood, obtained from a patient treated with proton-based radiotherapy. The CDR3 is CSVEGLAEETQYF. In DNA form, the CDR3 reads TGCAGCGTTGAGGGACTAGCGGAAGAGACCCAGTACTTC.